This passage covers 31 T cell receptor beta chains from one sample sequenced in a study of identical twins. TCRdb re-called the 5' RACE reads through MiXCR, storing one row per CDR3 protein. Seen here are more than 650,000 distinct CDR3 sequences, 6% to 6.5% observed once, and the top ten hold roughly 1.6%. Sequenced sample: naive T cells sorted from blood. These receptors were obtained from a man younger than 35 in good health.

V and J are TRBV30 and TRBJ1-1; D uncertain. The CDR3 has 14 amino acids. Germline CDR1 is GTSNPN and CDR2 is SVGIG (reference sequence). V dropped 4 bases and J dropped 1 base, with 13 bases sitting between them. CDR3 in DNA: TGTGCCTGGAACCTCCTTGTGGGGAACACTGAAGCTTTCTTT. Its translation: CAWNLLVGNTEAFF.

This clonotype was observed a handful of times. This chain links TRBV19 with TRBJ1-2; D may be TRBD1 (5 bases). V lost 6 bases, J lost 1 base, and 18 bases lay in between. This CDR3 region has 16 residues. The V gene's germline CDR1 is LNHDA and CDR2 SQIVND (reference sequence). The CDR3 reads CASRAAGTVFNYGYTF. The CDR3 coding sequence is TGTGCCAGTAGGGCGGCCGGGACGGTGTTTAACTATGGCTACACCTTC.

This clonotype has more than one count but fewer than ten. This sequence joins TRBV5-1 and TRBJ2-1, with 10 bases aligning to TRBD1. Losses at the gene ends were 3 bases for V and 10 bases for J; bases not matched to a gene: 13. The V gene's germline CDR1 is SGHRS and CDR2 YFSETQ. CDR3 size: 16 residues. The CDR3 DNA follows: TGCGCCAGCAGCTCTTCAGCCCGGGACAGGGGCGGGGAGCAGTTCTTC. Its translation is CASSSSARDRGGEQFF.

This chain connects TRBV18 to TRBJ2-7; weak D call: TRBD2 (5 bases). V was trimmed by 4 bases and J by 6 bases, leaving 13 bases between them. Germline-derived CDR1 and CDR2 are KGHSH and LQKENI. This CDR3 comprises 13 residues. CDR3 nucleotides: TGTGCCAGCTCACTTGGGAGCCTCGGCGAGCAGTACGTC. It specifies CASSLGSLGEQYV.

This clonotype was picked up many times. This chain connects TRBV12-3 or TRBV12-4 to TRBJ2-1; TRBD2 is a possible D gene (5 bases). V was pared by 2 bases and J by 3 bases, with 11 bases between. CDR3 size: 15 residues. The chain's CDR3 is CASSLSGPVYNEQFF. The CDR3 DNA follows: TGTGCCAGCAGTTTAAGCGGACCCGTCTACAATGAGCAGTTCTTC.

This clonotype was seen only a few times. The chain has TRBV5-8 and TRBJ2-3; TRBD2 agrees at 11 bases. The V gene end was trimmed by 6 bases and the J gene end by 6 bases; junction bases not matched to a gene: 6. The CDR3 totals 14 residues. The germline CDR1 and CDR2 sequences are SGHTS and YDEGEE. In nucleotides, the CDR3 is TGTGCCAGCATACTAGCGGGAGAAGGGGATACGCAGTATTTT. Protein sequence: CASILAGEGDTQYF.

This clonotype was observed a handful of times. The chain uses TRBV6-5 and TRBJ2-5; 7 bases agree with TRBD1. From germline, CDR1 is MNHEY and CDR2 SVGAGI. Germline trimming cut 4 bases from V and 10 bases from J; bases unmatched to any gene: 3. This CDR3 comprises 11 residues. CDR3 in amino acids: CASSSRDSQYF. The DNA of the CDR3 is TGTGCCAGCAGTTCCCGGGACAGCCAGTACTTC.

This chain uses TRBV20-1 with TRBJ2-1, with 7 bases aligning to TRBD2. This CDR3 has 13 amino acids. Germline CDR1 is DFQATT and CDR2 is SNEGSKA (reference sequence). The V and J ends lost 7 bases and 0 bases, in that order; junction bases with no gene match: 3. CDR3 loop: CSGLAASYNEQFF. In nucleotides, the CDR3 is TGCAGTGGCCTAGCGGCCTCCTACAATGAGCAGTTCTTC.

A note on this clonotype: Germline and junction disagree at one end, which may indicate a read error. DNA of the CDR3: TGTGCCAGCAGTGACCGGAGGGACCCAAGAAGCTTC. Its translation: CASSDRRDPRSF. The V gene is TRBV2, the J gene TRBJ2-7, with D tentatively TRBD2 (6 bases). CDR1 SNHLY and CDR2 FYNNEI come from the germline V gene. This CDR3 contains 12 residues.

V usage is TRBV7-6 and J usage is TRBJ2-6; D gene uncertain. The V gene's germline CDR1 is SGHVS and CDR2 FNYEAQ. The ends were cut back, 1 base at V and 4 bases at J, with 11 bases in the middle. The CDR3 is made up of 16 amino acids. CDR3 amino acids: CASSLVANQGANVLTF. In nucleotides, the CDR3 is TGTGCCAGCAGCTTAGTGGCCAATCAGGGGGCCAACGTCCTGACTTTC.

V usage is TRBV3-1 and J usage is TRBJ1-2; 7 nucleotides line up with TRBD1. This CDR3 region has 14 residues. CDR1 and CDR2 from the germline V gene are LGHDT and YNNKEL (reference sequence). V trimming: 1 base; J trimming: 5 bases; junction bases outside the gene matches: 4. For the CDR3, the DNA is TGTGCCAGCAGCCAAGCACAGGGGAGATATGGCTACACCTTC. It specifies CASSQAQGRYGYTF. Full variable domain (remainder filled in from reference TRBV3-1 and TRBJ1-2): DTAVSQTPKYLVTQMGNDKSIKCEQNLGHDTMYWYKQDSKKFLKIMFSYNNKELIINETVPNRFSPKSPDKAHLNLHINSLELGDSAVYFCASSQAQGRYGYTFGSGTRLTVV.

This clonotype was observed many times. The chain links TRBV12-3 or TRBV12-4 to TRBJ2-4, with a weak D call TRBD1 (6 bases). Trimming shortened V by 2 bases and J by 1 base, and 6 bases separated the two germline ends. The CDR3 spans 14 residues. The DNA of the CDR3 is TGTGCCAGCAGTTTACAGGGGGCCAAAAACATTCAGTACTTC. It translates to CASSLQGAKNIQYF.

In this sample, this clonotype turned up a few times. In DNA, the CDR3 is TGTGCCAGCCGAACCCCGGGTCAGCCCCAGCATTTT. It yields the protein CASRTPGQPQHF. The chain carries TRBV7-8 and TRBJ1-5, with D hard to call. Germline V gene sequence: CDR1 SGHVS, CDR2 FQNEAQ. Trimming shortened V by 8 bases and J by 6 bases, and 11 bases separated the two germline ends. CDR3 length: 12 residues. The full variable domain, completed using reference TRBV7-8 and TRBJ1-5, is GAGVSQSPRYKVAKRGQDVALRCDPISGHVSLFWYQQALGQGPEFLTYFQNEAQLDKSGLPSDRFFAERPEGSVSTLKIQRTQQEDSAVYLCASRTPGQPQHFGDGTRLSIL.

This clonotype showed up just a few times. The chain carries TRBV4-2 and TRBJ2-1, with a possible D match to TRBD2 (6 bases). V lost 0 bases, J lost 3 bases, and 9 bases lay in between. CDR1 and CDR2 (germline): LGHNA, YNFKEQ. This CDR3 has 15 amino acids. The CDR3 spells CASSQDQDYYNEQFF. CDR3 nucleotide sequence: TGTGCCAGCAGCCAAGATCAGGACTACTACAATGAGCAGTTCTTC.

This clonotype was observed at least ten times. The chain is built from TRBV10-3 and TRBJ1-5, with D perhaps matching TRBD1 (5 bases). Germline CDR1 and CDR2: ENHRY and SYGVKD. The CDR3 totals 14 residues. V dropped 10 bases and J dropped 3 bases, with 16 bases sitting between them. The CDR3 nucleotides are TGTGCCACAAGGCAGTGGGGGGACAATCAGCCCCAGCATTTT. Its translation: CATRQWGDNQPQHF.

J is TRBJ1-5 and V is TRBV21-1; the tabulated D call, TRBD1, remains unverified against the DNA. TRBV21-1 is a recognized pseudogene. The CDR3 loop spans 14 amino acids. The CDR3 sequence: CASSGTVSNQPQHF. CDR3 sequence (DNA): TGTGCCAGCAGCGGGACGGTTAGCAATCAGCCCCAGCATTTT.

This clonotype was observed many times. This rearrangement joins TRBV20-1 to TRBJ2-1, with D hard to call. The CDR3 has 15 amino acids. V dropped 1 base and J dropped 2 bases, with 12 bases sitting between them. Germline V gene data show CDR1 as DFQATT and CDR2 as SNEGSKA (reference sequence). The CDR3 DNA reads TGCAGTGCTAGAGGTCTGGACCACACCTACAATGAGCAGTTCTTC. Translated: CSARGLDHTYNEQFF.

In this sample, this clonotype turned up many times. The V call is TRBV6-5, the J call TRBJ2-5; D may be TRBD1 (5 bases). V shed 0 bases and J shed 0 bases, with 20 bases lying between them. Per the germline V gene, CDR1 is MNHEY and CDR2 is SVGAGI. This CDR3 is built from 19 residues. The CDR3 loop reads CASSYSTTGTIRNQETQYF. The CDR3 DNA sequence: TGTGCCAGCAGTTACTCGACCACAGGAACAATACGGAACCAAGAGACCCAGTACTTC.

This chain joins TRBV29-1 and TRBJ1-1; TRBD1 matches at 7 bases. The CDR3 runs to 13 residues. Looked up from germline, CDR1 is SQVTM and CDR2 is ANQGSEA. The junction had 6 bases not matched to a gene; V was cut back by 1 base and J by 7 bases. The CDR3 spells CSVEGLRTGEAFF. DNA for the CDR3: TGCAGCGTTGAAGGGCTCCGGACAGGTGAAGCTTTCTTT.

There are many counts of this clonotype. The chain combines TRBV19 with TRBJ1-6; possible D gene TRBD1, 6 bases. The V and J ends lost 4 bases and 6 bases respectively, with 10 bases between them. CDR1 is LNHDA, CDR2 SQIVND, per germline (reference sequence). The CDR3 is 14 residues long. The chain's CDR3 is CASSTGQPNSPLHF. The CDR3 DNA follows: TGTGCCAGTAGTACAGGACAGCCTAATTCACCCCTCCACTTT.

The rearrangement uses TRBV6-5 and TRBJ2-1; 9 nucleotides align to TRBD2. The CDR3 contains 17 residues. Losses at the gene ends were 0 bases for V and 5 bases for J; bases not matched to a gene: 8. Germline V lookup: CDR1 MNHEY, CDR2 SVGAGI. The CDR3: CASSYSRDSGSNNEQFF. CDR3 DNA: TGTGCCAGCAGTTACTCGAGGGATAGCGGGAGTAACAATGAGCAGTTCTTC.

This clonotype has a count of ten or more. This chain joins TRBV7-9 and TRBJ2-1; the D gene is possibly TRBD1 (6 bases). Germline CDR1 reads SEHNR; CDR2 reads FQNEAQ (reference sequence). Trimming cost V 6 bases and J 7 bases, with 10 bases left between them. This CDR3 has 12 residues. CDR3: CASRNQGNEQFF. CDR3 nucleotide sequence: TGTGCCAGCAGGAACCAGGGGAATGAGCAGTTCTTC.

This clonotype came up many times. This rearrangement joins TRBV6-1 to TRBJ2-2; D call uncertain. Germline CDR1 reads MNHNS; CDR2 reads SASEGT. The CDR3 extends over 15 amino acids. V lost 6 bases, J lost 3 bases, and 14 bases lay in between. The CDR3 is CASRRHPHDTGELFF. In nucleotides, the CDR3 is TGTGCCAGCAGACGACACCCTCATGACACCGGGGAGCTGTTTTTT.

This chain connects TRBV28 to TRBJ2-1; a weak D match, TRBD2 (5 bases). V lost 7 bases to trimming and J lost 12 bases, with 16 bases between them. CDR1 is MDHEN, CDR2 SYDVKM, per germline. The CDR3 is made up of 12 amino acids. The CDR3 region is CASTQYPGRQFF. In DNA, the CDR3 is TGTGCCAGCACCCAATATCCGGGAAGGCAGTTCTTC.

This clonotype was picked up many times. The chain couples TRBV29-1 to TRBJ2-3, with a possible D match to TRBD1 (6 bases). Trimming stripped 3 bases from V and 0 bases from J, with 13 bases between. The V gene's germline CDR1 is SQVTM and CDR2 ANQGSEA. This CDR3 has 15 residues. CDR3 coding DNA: TGCAGCGTTGATGATTACAGGGTCAGCACAGATACGCAGTATTTT. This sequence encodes CSVDDYRVSTDTQYF.

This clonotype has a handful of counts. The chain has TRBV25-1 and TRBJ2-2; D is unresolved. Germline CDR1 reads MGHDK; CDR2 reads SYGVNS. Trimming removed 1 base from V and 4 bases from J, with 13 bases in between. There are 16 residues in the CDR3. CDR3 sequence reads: CASSEWAITGTGELFF. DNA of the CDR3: TGTGCCAGCAGTGAATGGGCTATTACGGGCACCGGGGAGCTGTTTTTT.

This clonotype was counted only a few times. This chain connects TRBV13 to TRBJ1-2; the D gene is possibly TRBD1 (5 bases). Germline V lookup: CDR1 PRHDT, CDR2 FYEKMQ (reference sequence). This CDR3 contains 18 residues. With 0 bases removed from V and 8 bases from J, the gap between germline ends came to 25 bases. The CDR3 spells CASSLGEPYGHMWDGYTF. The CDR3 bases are TGTGCCAGCAGCTTAGGCGAACCTTACGGTCATATGTGGGACGGCTACACCTTC.

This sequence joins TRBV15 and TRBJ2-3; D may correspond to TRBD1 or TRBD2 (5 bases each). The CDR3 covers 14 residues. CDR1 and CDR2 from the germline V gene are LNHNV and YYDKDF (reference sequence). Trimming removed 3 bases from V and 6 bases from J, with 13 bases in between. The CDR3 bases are TGTGCCACCAGCAGGGCCGGGGCGCCGGATACGCAGTATTTT. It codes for CATSRAGAPDTQYF.

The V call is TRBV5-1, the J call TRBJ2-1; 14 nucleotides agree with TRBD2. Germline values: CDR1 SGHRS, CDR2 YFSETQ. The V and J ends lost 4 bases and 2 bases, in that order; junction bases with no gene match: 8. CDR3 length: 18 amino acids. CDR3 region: CASSPGTSGSITYNEQFF. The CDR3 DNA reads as TGCGCCAGCAGCCCAGGGACTAGCGGGAGTATTACCTACAATGAGCAGTTCTTC.

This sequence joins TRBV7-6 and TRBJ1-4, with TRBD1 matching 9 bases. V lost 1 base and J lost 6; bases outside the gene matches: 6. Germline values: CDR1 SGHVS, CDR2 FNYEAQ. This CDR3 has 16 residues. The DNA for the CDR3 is TGTGCCAGCAGCTTAGACCTACAGGGGGCGGATGAAAAACTGTTTTTT. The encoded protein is CASSLDLQGADEKLFF.

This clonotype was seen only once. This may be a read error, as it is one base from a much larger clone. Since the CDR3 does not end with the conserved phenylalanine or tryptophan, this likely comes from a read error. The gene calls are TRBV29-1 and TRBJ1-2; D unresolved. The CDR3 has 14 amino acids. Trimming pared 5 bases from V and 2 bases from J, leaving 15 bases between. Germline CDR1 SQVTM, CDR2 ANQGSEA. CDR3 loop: CSVPTDGSNYGYTY. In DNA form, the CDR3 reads TGCAGCGTTCCAACGGACGGATCCAACTATGGCTACACCTAC.